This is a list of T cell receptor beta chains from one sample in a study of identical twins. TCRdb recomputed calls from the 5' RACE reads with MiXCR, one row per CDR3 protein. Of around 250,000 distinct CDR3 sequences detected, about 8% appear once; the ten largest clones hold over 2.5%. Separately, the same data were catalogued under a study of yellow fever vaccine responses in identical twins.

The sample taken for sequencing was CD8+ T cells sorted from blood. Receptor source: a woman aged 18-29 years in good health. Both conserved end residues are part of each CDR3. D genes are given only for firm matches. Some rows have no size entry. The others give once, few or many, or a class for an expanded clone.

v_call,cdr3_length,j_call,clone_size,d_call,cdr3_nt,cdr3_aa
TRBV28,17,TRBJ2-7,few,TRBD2,TGTGCCAGCAGTCGGAACTCCGAGCGGGGGGCAAGGAACGAGCAGTACTTC,CASSRNSERGARNEQYF
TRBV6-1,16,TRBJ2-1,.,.,TGTGCCAGCAGTGAAGCGAGCGGCGGGGAATACAATGAGCAGTTCTTC,CASSEASGGEYNEQFF
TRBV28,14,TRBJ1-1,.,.,TGTGCCAGCAGTCTAACAGGAAGGGACACTGAAGCTTTCTTT,CASSLTGRDTEAFF
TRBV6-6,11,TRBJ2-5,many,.,TGTGCCAGCAGTTACGGGGAGACCCAGTACTTC,CASSYGETQYF
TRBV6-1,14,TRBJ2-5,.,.,TGTGCCAGCAGTGACGGTCCGGGACAAGAGACCCAGTACTTC,CASSDGPGQETQYF
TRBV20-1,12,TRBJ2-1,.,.,TGCAGTGCTGAAGGGGGAGGTAATGAGCAGTTCTTC,CSAEGGGNEQFF
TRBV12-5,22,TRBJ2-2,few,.,TGTGCTAGTGGTTTGGTACCAAATCTTAAGGGACGGAACCAACCGAACACCGGGGAGCTGTTTTTT,CASGLVPNLKGRNQPNTGELFF
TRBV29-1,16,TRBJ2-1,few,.,TGCAGCGTTGAAGATCTGGGGGCTAGCGACGACAATGAGCAGTTCTTC,CSVEDLGASDDNEQFF
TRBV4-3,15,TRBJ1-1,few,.,TGCGCCAGCAGCCAAGATTGGCAGGCCCACACTGAAGCTTTCTTT,CASSQDWQAHTEAFF
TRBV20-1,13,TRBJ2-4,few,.,TGCAGTGCTAGAGGGACAAACGAAAACATTCAGTACTTC,CSARGTNENIQYF
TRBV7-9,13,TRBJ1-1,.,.,TGTGCCAGCGTTTCGGGGCTACACACTGAAGCTTTCTTT,CASVSGLHTEAFF
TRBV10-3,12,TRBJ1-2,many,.,TGTGCCATCGGGTCTCTCGGGGTGGACTACACCTTC,CAIGSLGVDYTF
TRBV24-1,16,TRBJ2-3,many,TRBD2,TGTGCCACCAGTGATTTAGCGGGATTTAGCACAGATACGCAGTATTTT,CATSDLAGFSTDTQYF
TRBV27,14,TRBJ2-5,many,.,TGTGCCAGCACCCCTCAAGGGGGGAGGAAGACCCAGTACTTC,CASTPQGGRKTQYF
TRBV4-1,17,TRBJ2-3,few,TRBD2,TGCGCCAGCAGCCAAGATCGGGAAGCGGGAGCGAGGAATACGCAGTATTTT,CASSQDREAGARNTQYF